This T cell receptor beta chain derives from a study of blood T cell repertoires in COVID-19. The wider study: The United States, Italy and Spain were the sources of the acute and convalescent COVID-19 samples.

CDR3 length: 15 residues. V was pared by 3 bases and J by 4 bases, with 15 bases between. The germline V gene has CDR1 LNHDA and CDR2 SQIVND (reference sequence). Original handling: Nucleated cell counts were estimated from reference gene primer amplification. Profiled with immunoSEQ multiplex PCR; TCRdb holds only in-frame clones, not every one. Clone size and V and J calls were adopted from that table, with D and trimming inferred from the DNA. In the table there are roughly 74,000 clones, around 88% of which are singletons. Ages ranged from roughly 18 to 100 years, with residence in about 24 US areas. Donors were grouped by their self-reported clinical history.

The TCR was taken from a woman between 50 and 59 years old with acute COVID-19. The rearrangement joins TRBV19 to TRBJ1-2; D remains ambiguous. Sequenced input: PBMCs or T cells enriched from blood (not recorded which). The CDR3 bases are TGTGCCAGTAGTATCCCACTCGCTCCCTTCTATGGCTACACCTTC. This sequence encodes CASSIPLAPFYGYTF.